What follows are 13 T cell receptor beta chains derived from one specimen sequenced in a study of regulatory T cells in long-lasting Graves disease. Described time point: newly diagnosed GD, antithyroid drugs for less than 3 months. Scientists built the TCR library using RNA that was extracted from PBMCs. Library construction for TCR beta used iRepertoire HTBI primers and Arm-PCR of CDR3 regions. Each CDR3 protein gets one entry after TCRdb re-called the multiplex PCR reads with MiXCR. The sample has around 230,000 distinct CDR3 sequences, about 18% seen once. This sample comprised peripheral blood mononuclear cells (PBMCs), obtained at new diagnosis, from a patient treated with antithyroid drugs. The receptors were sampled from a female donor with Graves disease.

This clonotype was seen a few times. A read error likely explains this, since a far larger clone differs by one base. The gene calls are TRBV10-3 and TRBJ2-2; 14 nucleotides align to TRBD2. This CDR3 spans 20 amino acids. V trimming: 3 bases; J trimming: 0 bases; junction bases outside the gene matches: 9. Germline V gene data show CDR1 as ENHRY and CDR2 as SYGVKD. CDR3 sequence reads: CAISDSGTSGRGANTGELFF. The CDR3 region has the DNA TGTGCCATCAGTGACTCCGGGACTAGCGGGAGAGGCGCGAACACCGGGGAGCTGTTTTTT.

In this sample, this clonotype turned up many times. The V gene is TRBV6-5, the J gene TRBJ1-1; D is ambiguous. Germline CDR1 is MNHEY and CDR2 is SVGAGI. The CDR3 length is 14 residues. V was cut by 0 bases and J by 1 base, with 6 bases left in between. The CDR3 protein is CASSYSRENTEAFF. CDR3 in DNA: TGTGCCAGCAGTTACTCAAGGGAGAACACTGAAGCTTTCTTT.

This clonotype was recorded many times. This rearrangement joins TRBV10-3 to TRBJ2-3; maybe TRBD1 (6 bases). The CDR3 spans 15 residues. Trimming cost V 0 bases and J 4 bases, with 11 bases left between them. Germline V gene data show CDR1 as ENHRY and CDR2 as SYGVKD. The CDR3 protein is CAISESPGVADTQYF. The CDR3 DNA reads TGTGCCATCAGTGAGTCGCCAGGGGTGGCAGATACGCAGTATTTT.

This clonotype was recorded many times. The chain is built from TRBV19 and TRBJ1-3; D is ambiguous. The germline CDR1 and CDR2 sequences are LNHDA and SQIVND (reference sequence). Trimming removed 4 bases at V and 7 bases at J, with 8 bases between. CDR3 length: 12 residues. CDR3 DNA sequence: TGTGCCAGTAGTACCCCGAGGAACACCATATATTTT. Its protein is CASSTPRNTIYF.

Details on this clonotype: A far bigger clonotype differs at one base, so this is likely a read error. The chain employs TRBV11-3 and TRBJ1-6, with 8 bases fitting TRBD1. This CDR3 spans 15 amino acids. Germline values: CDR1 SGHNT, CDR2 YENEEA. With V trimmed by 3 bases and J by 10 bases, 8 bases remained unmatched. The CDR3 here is CASSFRDRTESPLHF. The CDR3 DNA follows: TGTGCCAGCAGCTTCCGGGACAGGACGGAATCACCCCTCCACTTT.

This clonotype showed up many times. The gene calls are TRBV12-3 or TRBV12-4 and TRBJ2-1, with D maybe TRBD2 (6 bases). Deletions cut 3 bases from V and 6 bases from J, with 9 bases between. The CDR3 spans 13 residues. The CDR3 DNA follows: TGTGCCAGCAGTTTTAATAGCGGCAATGAGCAGTTCTTC. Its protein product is CASSFNSGNEQFF.

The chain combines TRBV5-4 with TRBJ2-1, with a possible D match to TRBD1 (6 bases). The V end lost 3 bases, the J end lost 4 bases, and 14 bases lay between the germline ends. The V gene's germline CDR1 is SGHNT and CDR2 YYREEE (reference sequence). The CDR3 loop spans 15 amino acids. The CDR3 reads CASSWRTDWYNEQFF. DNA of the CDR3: TGTGCCAGCAGCTGGAGGACAGATTGGTACAATGAGCAGTTCTTC.

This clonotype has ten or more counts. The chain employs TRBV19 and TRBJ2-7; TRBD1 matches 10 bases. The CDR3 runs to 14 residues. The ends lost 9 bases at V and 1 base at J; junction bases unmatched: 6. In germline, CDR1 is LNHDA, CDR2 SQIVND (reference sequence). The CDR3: CASSSGQGSYEQYF. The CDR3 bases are TGTGCCAGCAGCTCGGGACAGGGGTCCTACGAGCAGTACTTC.

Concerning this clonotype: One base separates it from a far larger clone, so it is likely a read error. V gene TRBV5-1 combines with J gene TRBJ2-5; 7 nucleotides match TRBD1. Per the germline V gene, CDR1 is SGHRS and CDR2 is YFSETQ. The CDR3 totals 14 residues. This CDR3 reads CASSKQTGSGTQYF. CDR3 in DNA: TGTGCCAGCAGCAAACAGACAGGGTCAGGGACCCAGTACTTC.

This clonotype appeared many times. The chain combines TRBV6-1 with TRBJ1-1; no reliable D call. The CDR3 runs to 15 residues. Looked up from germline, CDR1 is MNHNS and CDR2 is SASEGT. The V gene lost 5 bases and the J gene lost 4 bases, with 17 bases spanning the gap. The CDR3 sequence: CASSPIGLEGTEAFF. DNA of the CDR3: TGTGCCAGCAGTCCTATCGGGCTGGAGGGCACTGAAGCTTTCTTT.

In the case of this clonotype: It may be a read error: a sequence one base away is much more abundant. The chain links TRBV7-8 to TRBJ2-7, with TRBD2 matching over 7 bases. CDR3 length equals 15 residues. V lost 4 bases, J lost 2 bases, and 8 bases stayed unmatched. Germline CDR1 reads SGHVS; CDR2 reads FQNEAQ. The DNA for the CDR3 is TGTGCCAGCAGCTCCTTAAGCGGGACGACCTACGAGCAGTACTTC. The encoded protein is CASSSLSGTTYEQYF. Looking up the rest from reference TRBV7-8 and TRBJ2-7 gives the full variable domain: GAGVSQSPRYKVAKRGQDVALRCDPISGHVSLFWYQQALGQGPEFLTYFQNEAQLDKSGLPSDRFFAERPEGSVSTLKIQRTQQEDSAVYLCASSSLSGTTYEQYFGPGTRLTVT.

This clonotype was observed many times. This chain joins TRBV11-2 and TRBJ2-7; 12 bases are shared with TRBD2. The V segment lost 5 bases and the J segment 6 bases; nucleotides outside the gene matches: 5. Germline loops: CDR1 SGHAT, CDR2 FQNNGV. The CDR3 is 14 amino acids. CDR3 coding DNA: TGTGCCAGCAGCCGACTAGCGGGAGATAGCGAGCAGTACTTC. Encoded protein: CASSRLAGDSEQYF.

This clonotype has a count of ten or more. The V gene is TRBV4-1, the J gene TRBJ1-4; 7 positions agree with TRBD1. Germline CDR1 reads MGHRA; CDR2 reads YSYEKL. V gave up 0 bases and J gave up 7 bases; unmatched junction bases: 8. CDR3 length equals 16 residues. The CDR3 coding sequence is TGCGCCAGCAGCCAAGATCCCACAGGGGCAGTTGAAAAACTGTTTTTT. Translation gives CASSQDPTGAVEKLFF.